The rows below give T cell receptor beta chains drawn from one sample of a study of cytomegalovirus exposure and HLA in healthy donors. Clones were read by immunoSEQ multiplex PCR, and TCRdb kept only the in-frame ones, dropping some. This table has around 190,000 clones, around 80% appearing once. Sequenced input: PBMCs. The source is a man aged 35 to 55 in good health and CMV-seropositive. The CDR3 runs from the conserved cysteine through the conserved F or W. The order of the fields is clone size, V gene, D gene, J gene, CDR3 protein, CDR3 DNA. A D gene is named only where the DNA matches it firmly. Not every row has a clone size; where given, it reads once, few, many or a size class.

few	TRBV7-6	TRBD2	TRBJ2-7	CASSLEASGSKYEQYF	TGTGCCAGCAGCTTAGAGGCTAGCGGGAGTAAATACGAGCAGTACTTC
.	TRBV27	TRBD2	TRBJ2-7	CASSLAGGPYEQYF	TGTGCCAGCAGTCTAGCGGGAGGCCCCTACGAGCAGTACTTC
.	TRBV10-2	.	TRBJ2-7	CASSQFGVTGTISYEQYF	TGCGCCAGCAGTCAATTCGGGGTTACCGGGACAATATCCTACGAGCAGTACTTC
.	TRBV28	.	TRBJ2-5	CASSLLRRGETQYF	TGTGCCAGCAGTCTTCTTCGGAGGGGTGAGACCCAGTACTTC
.	TRBV4-1	TRBD2	TRBJ2-7	CASSQDRTSGRISYEQYF	TGCGCCAGCAGCCAAGATCGGACTAGCGGGAGGATCTCCTACGAGCAGTACTTC
.	TRBV30	.	TRBJ2-1	CAWNYLGAYNEQFF	TGTGCCTGGAACTATCTGGGGGCTTACAATGAGCAGTTCTTC
.	TRBV4-3	.	TRBJ2-7	CASSQSPGTAYEQYF	TGCGCCAGCAGCCAATCCCCCGGGACTGCCTACGAGCAGTACTTC
.	TRBV6-5	.	TRBJ1-6	CASRFGGSNSPLHF	TGTGCCAGCAGGTTTGGGGGCTCCAATTCACCCCTCCACTTT
.	TRBV9	.	TRBJ2-1	CASSVGPGYRNEQFF	TGTGCCAGCAGCGTAGGTCCGGGGTATCGGAATGAGCAGTTCTTC
.	TRBV6-1	.	TRBJ2-3	CASLKGLRTDTQYF	TGTGCCAGCCTAAAGGGGCTTCGCACAGATACGCAGTATTTT
.	TRBV27	TRBD2	TRBJ2-3	CASSLFPRTSQKDTQYF	TGTGCCAGCAGTTTATTCCCCCGGACTAGCCAAAAGGATACGCAGTATTTT
.	TRBV7-2	.	TRBJ1-5	CASSRNRAGQPQHF	TGTGCCAGCAGCCGAAACAGGGCCGGTCAGCCCCAGCATTTT
.	TRBV28	TRBD2	TRBJ2-5	CASSLSPGLGGLQETQYF	TGTGCCAGCAGTTTATCCCCGGGACTAGGAGGATTACAAGAGACCCAGTACTTC
.	TRBV6-5	TRBD1	TRBJ1-1	CASSYRRGRGDTEAFF	TGTGCCAGCAGTTACAGGAGGGGCAGGGGGGACACTGAAGCTTTCTTT
.	TRBV6-5	TRBD1	TRBJ1-1	CASTLAGGGTEAFF	TGTGCCAGCACCCTCGCAGGGGGAGGCACTGAAGCTTTCTTT
few	TRBV4-2	.	TRBJ2-6	CASSSTGFQGNVLTF	TGTGCCAGCAGCTCCACAGGATTTCAGGGCAACGTCCTGACTTTC
few	TRBV4-3	TRBD2	TRBJ2-7	CASSRRGGVGYEQYF	TGCGCCAGCAGCCGACGGGGGGGCGTAGGGTACGAGCAGTACTTC
.	TRBV25-1	TRBD2	TRBJ2-3	CASSEGTSELTDTQYF	TGTGCCAGCAGTGAGGGGACTAGCGAGCTCACAGATACGCAGTATTTT
.	TRBV19	.	TRBJ1-1	CASSIDRTSSRLFF	TGTGCCAGTAGTATAGACCGGACATCGTCGCGTCTCTTCTTT
.	TRBV12-1	.	TRBJ1-5	CASSSLGRVSNQPQHF	TGTGCCAGCAGCTCTCTAGGGAGGGTCAGCAATCAGCCCCAGCATTTT
.	TRBV10-1	.	TRBJ1-4	CASSLQGPTATNEKLFF	TGCGCCAGCAGTCTACAGGGACCAACAGCAACTAATGAAAAACTGTTTTTT
once	TRBV29-1	TRBD1	TRBJ1-1	CSAEEGAVNTEAFF	TGCAGCGCAGAAGAGGGGGCGGTGAACACTGAAGCTTTCTTT